A selection of T cell receptor beta chains follows, all from one sample in a study of T-cell memory formation after mild COVID-19. In TCRdb, the 5' RACE reads were re-called with MiXCR into one record per CDR3 protein. The repertoire holds about 340,000 distinct CDR3 sequences, with 10% to 15% as singletons. Specimen: PBMCs or a T cell subset sorted from them (not recorded which). These receptors all stem from a man aged 18 to 30 who had mild COVID-19 (a few samples of this study predate the infection). Cell type and time point are not known. The CDR3 runs from the conserved cysteine through the conserved F or W. The D gene is left open where the match is weak. Size values are once, few and many counts, or a class for expanded clones, and some rows have none.

cdr3_aa | cdr3_nt | j_call | d_call | v_call | clone_size
CASKGTSGGYNEQFF | TGTGCCAGCAAGGGGACTAGCGGGGGGTACAATGAGCAGTTCTTC | TRBJ2-1 | TRBD2 | TRBV12-3/TRBV12-4 | NA
CASTLRAPGGSPLHF | TGTGCCAGCACCCTAAGAGCGCCGGGCGGATCACCCCTACACTTT | TRBJ1-6 | NA | TRBV6-5 | NA
CASSSSQETQYF | TGTGCCAGTAGTTCTAGTCAAGAGACCCAGTACTTC | TRBJ2-5 | NA | TRBV19 | few
CASSYQATNEKLFF | TGCGCCAGCAGCTATCAAGCAACTAATGAAAAACTGTTTTTT | TRBJ1-4 | NA | TRBV5-1 | many
CASSQGSTTYNEQFF | TGCGCCAGCAGTCAAGGTAGCACAACCTACAATGAGCAGTTCTTC | TRBJ2-1 | NA | TRBV5-1 | NA
CSAQDSGSYNEQFF | TGCAGTGCTCAGGACAGCGGCTCCTACAATGAGCAGTTCTTC | TRBJ2-1 | NA | TRBV20-1 | NA
CASSNEPGRGGSDEQFF | TGTGCCAGCAGCAACGAACCCGGTCGCGGGGGGTCAGATGAGCAGTTCTTC | TRBJ2-1 | TRBD2 | TRBV12-3/TRBV12-4 | NA
CASSTASGKPNEQFF | TGTGCCAGTAGTACTGCATCGGGGAAGCCCAATGAGCAGTTCTTC | TRBJ2-1 | NA | TRBV19 | NA
CASSIPGLAGDTQYF | TGTGCCAGCAGCATACCGGGACTAGCGGGGGATACGCAGTATTTT | TRBJ2-3 | TRBD2 | TRBV7-3 | few
CASNGEGGTQYF | TGTGCCAGCAACGGGGAGGGTGGGACCCAGTACTTC | TRBJ2-5 | TRBD2 | TRBV7-6 | few
CASSTVTGGITDTQYF | TGCGCCAGCAGCACAGTGACAGGGGGGATCACAGATACGCAGTATTTT | TRBJ2-3 | TRBD1 | TRBV5-1 | NA
CSVVTSGGASEQFF | TGCAGCGTCGTGACTAGCGGGGGGGCAAGTGAGCAGTTCTTC | TRBJ2-1 | TRBD2 | TRBV20-1 | many
CASSLAGGGRVQFF | TGTGCCAGCAGCTTAGCCGGCGGGGGTAGGGTGCAGTTCTTC | TRBJ2-1 | TRBD2 | TRBV7-2 | few
CASSPRGRPYEQYF | TGTGCCAGCAGCCCTCGGGGGCGACCCTACGAGCAGTACTTC | TRBJ2-7 | NA | TRBV7-3 | NA
CASRLYPGLAGVGTDTQYF | TGCGCCAGCCGATTATACCCGGGACTAGCGGGGGTTGGCACAGATACGCAGTATTTT | TRBJ2-3 | TRBD2 | TRBV5-1 | NA
CASSQAESYEQYF | TGCGCCAGCAGCCAAGCAGAGTCCTACGAGCAGTACTTC | TRBJ2-7 | NA | TRBV4-1 | NA
CASSSPGGISYTF | TGTGCCAGCAGCTCCCCGGGCGGCATCAGCTACACCTTC | TRBJ1-2 | NA | TRBV12-3/TRBV12-4 | NA
CASSQARTTYNEQFF | TGCGCCAGCAGCCAAGCGCGGACTACCTACAATGAGCAGTTCTTC | TRBJ2-1 | NA | TRBV4-1 | NA
CASSQDRGGSSYEQYF | TGTGCCAGCAGCCAAGATCGGGGGGGAAGCTCCTACGAGCAGTACTTC | TRBJ2-7 | TRBD2 | TRBV4-2 | NA
CASSPWSDGELFF | TGTGCCAGCAGCCCCTGGTCGGACGGGGAGCTGTTTTTT | TRBJ2-2 | NA | TRBV7-3 | NA
CASSILAGASPRSADTQYF | TGTGCCAGCAGCATTCTAGCGGGGGCCTCTCCAAGGTCGGCAGATACGCAGTATTTT | TRBJ2-3 | TRBD2 | TRBV11-2 | NA
CSASETVNTEAFF | TGCAGTGCTAGTGAAACAGTGAACACTGAAGCTTTCTTT | TRBJ1-1 | NA | TRBV20-1 | few
CASSALEDFYEQYF | TGTGCCAGCAGCGCCTTGGAGGATTTCTACGAGCAGTACTTC | TRBJ2-7 | NA | TRBV9 | NA
CASSYPPGSGANVLTF | TGTGCCAGCAGTTACCCCCCGGGGTCTGGGGCCAACGTCCTGACTTTC | TRBJ2-6 | NA | TRBV6-6 | NA
CASSQTGLATGELFF | TGCGCCAGCAGCCAGACAGGGTTGGCCACCGGGGAGCTGTTTTTT | TRBJ2-2 | TRBD1 | TRBV4-1 | few
CASSSPRTSGGGEQYF | TGTGCCAGCAGCTCCCCGCGGACTAGCGGGGGGGGGGAGCAGTACTTC | TRBJ2-7 | TRBD2 | TRBV12-3/TRBV12-4 | many
CASSLAGTSGGAGADTQYF | TGTGCCAGCAGCCTTGCTGGGACTAGCGGGGGGGCCGGGGCAGATACGCAGTATTTT | TRBJ2-3 | TRBD2 | TRBV5-6 | NA
CARNKIGGVTEAFF | TGTGCCAGAAATAAAATCGGGGGGGTAACTGAAGCTTTCTTT | TRBJ1-1 | NA | TRBV6-1 | NA
CASSLGRAVTDTQYF | TGCGCCAGCAGCTTGGGCAGGGCGGTGACAGATACGCAGTATTTT | TRBJ2-3 | NA | TRBV5-1 | few
CASSQDAASNQPQHF | TGCGCCAGCAGCCAAGACGCAGCTAGCAATCAGCCCCAGCATTTT | TRBJ1-5 | NA | TRBV4-3 | NA
CASSQDGQGSASGNTIYF | TGCGCCAGCAGCCAAGATGGACAGGGTTCCGCCTCTGGAAACACCATATATTTT | TRBJ1-3 | TRBD1 | TRBV4-3 | few
CSARSTGTSFDEQFF | TGCAGTGCTAGATCAACCGGGACTAGCTTCGACGAGCAGTTCTTC | TRBJ2-1 | TRBD2 | TRBV20-1 | few
CASSQGSAGETQYF | TGTGCCAGCAGCCAAGGGTCGGCGGGGGAGACCCAGTACTTC | TRBJ2-5 | NA | TRBV4-2 | NA
CASSQEVARGNSPLHF | TGCGCCAGCAGCCAAGAAGTCGCCAGGGGGAATTCACCCCTCCACTTT | TRBJ1-6 | TRBD1 | TRBV4-1 | few
CASSQGGSYEDTQYF | TGTGCCAGCAGTCAGGGGGGCTCCTACGAAGATACGCAGTATTTT | TRBJ2-3 | NA | TRBV14 | few
CASSIEGLGSNAFF | TGTGCCAGTAGTATAGAAGGACTCGGGAGTAATGCTTTCTTT | TRBJ1-1 | NA | TRBV19 | NA
CASSHRGRWTGELFF | TGTGCCAGCAGTCACAGGGGTAGATGGACCGGGGAGCTGTTTTTT | TRBJ2-2 | TRBD1 | TRBV5-8 | NA
CASGLPGAGPYNEQFF | TGTGCCAGCGGACTTCCAGGGGCGGGCCCCTACAATGAGCAGTTCTTC | TRBJ2-1 | NA | TRBV27 | few
CASSLTSGRGYEQYF | TGTGCCAGCAGCTTAACGTCAGGCCGCGGCTACGAGCAGTACTTC | TRBJ2-7 | NA | TRBV7-9 | few
CAIGTGTGVTEAFF | TGTGCCATCGGGACCGGGACAGGGGTCACTGAAGCTTTCTTT | TRBJ1-1 | TRBD1 | TRBV10-3 | NA
CASSQDWASNQPQHF | TGTGCCAGCAGCCAAGACTGGGCAAGCAATCAGCCCCAGCATTTT | TRBJ1-5 | NA | TRBV4-2 | NA
CASRRGTGGERSQPQHF | TGTGCCAGCAGACGAGGAACAGGGGGCGAAAGGTCTCAGCCCCAGCATTTT | TRBJ1-5 | NA | TRBV21-1 | NA